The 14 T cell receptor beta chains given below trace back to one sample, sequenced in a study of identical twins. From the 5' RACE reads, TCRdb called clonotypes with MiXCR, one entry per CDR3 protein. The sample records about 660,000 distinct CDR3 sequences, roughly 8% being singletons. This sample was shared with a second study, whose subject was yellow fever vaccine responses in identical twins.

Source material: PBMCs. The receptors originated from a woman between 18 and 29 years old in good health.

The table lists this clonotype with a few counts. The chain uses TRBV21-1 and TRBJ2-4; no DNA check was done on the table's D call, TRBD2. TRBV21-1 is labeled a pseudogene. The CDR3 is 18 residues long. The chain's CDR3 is CASRLGTGTKKRENIQYF. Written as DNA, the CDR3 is TGTGCCAGCAGGCTTGGGACGGGGACTAAAAAACGAGAAAACATTCAGTACTTC.

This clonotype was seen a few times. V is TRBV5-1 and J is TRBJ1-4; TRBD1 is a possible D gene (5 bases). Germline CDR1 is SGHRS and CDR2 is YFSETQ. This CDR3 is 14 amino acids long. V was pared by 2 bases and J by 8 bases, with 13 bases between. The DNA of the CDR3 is TGCGCCAGCAGCTTTACCACAGGAAGCGAAAAACTGTTTTTT. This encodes CASSFTTGSEKLFF.

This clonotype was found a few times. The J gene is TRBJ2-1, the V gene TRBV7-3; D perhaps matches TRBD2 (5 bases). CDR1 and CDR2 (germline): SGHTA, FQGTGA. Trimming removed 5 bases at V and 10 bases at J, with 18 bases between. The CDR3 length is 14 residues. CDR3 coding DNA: TGTGCCAGCAGCCCTAACGTTCTAGCACCCGAGCAGTTCTTC. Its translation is CASSPNVLAPEQFF.

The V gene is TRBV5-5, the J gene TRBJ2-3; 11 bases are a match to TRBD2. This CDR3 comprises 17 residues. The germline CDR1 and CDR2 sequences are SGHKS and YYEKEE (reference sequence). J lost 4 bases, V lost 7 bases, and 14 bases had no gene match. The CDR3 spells CASLRSGLAGTPDTQYF. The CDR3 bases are TGTGCCAGCTTAAGATCCGGACTAGCGGGCACCCCAGATACGCAGTATTTT.

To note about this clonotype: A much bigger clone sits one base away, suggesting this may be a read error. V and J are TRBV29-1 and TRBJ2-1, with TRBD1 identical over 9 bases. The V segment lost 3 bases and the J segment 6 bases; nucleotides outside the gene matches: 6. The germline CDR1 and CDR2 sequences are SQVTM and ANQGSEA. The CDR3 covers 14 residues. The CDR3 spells CSVDGRTGVNEQFF. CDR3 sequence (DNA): TGCAGCGTTGATGGGAGGACAGGGGTCAATGAGCAGTTCTTC.

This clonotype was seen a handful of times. This chain's CDR3 is CASRSGTADNEKLFF. Here the CDR3 DNA reads TGTGCCAGCAGGTCTGGGACAGCAGATAATGAAAAACTGTTTTTT. The rearrangement uses TRBV2 and TRBJ1-4; 7 bases align to TRBD1. CDR3 size: 15 residues. Germline lookup yields CDR1 SNHLY and CDR2 FYNNEI. V gave up 6 bases and J gave up 4 bases; unmatched junction bases: 8.

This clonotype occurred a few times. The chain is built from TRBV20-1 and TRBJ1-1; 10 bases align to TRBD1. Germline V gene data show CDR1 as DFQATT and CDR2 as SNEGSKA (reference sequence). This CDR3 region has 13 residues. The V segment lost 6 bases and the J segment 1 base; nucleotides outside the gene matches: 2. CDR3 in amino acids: CSAWTGGNTEAFF. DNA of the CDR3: TGCAGTGCCTGGACAGGGGGGAACACTGAAGCTTTCTTT.

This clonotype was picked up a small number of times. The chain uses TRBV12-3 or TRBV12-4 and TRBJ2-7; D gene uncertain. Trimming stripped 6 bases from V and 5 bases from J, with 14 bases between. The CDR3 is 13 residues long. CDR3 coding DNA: TGTGCCAGCAGCCCAGCCCTGAGGCACGAGCAGTACTTC. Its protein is CASSPALRHEQYF.

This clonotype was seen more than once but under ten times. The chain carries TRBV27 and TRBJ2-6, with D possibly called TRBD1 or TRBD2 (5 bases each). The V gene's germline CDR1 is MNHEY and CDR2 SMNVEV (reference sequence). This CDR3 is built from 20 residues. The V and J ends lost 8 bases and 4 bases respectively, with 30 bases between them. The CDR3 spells CASSPRGGLERSRGANVLTF. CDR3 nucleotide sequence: TGTGCCAGCTCTCCGAGGGGCGGTCTAGAGAGGTCGCGAGGGGCCAACGTCCTGACTTTC.

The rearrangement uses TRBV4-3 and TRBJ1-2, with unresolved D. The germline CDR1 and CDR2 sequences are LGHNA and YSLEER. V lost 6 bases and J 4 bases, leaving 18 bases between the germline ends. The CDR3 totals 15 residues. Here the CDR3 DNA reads TGCGCCAGCAGTCCTAAGGTTCGAAGGGCCTATGGCTACACCTTC. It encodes CASSPKVRRAYGYTF.

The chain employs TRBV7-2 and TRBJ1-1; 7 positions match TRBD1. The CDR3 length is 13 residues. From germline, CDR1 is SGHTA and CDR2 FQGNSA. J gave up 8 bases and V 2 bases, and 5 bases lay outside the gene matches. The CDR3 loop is CASSLTEGAEAFF. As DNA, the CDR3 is TGTGCCAGCAGCTTAACGGAGGGGGCCGAAGCTTTCTTT.

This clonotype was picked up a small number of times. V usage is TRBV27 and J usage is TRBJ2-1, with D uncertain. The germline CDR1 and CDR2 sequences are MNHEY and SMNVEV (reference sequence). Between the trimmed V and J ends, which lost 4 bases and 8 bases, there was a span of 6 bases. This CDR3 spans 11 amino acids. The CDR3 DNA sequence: TGTGCCAGCAGTTCCAGTTATGAGCAGTTCTTC. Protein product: CASSSSYEQFF.

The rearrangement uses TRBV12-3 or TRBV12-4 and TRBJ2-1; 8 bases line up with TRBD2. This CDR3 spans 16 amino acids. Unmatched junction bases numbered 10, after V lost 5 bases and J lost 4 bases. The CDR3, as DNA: TGTGCCAGCAGTATCGGTGCAGCGGGGGTATACAATGAGCAGTTCTTC. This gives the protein CASSIGAAGVYNEQFF.

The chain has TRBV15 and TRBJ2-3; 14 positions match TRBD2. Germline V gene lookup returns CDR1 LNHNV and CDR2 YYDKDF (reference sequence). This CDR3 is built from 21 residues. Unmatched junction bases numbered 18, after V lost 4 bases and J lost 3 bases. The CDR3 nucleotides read TGTGCCACCAGCACCCCACAGGCAGGGACTAGCGGGGGCCCGGATACAGATACGCAGTATTTT. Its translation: CATSTPQAGTSGGPDTDTQYF.